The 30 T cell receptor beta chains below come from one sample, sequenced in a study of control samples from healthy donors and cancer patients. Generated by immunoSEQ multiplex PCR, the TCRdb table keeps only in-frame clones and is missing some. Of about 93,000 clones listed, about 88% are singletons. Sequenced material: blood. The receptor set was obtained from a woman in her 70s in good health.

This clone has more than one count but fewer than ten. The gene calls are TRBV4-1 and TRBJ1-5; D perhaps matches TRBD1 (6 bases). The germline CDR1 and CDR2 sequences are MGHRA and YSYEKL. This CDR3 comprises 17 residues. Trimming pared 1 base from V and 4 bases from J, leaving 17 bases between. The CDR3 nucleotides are TGCGCCAGCAGCCAAGGAGGGAATGGAGGGGGAAATCAGCCCCAGCATTTT. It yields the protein CASSQGGNGGGNQPQHF.

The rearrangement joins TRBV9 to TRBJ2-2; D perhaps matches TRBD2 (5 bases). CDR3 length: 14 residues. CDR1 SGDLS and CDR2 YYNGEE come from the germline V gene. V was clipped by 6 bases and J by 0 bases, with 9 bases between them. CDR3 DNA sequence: TGTGCCAGCACAGCGGACCCGAACACCGGGGAGCTGTTTTTT. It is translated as CASTADPNTGELFF.

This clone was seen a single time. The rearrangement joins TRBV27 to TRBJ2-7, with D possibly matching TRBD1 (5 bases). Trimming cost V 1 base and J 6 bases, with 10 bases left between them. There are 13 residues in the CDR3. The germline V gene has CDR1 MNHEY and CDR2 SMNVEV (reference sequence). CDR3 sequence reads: CASSLLQGSEQYF. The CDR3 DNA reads TGTGCCAGCAGTTTATTGCAGGGATCCGAGCAGTACTTC.

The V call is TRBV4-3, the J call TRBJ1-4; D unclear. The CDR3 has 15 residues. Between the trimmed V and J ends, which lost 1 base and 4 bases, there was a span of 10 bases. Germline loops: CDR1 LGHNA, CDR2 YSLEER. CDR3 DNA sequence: TGCGCCAGCAGCCAAGTGGCAGACCTTAATGAAAAACTGTTTTTT. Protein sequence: CASSQVADLNEKLFF.

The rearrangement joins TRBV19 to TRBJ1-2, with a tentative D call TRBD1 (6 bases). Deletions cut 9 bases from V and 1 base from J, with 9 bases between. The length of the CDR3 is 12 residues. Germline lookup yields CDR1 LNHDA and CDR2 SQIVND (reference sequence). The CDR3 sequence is CASGQINYGYTF. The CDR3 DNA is TGTGCCAGCGGACAGATTAACTATGGCTACACCTTC.

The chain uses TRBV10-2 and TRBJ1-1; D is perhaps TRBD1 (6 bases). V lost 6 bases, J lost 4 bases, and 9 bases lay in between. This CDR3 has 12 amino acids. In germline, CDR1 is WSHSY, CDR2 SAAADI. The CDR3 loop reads CASREGGTEAFF. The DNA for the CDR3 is TGCGCCAGCAGAGAAGGGGGCACTGAAGCTTTCTTT.

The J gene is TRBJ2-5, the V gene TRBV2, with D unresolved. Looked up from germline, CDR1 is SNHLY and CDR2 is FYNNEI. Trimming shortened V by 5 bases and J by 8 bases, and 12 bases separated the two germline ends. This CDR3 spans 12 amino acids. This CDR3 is CASSTRMETQYF. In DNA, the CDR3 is TGTGCCAGCAGTACTCGGATGGAAACCCAGTACTTC.

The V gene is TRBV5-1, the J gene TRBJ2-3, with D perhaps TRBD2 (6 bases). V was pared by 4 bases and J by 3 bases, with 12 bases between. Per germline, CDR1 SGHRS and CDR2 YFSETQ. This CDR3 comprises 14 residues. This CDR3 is CASSLGTLTDTQYF. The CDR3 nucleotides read TGCGCCAGCAGCCTAGGGACTCTGACAGATACGCAGTATTTT.

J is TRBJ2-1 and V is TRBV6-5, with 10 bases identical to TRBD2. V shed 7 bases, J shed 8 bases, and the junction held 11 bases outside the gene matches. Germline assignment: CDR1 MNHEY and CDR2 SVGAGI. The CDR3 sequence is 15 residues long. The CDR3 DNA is TGTGCCAGCACGGACTTCGGAAGCGGGAGGGATGAGCAGTTCTTC. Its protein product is CASTDFGSGRDEQFF.

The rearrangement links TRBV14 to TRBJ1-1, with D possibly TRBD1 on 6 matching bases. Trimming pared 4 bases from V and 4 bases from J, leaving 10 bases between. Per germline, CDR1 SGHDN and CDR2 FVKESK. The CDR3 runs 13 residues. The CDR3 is CASSLGTFTEAFF. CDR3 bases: TGTGCCAGCAGCCTCGGGACATTCACTGAAGCTTTCTTT.

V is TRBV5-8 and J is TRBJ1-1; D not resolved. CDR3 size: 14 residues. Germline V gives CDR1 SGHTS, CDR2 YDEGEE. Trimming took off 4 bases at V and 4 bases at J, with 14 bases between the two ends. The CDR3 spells CASSRSEIGTEAFF. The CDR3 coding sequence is TGTGCCAGCAGCCGGTCAGAGATCGGCACTGAAGCTTTCTTT.

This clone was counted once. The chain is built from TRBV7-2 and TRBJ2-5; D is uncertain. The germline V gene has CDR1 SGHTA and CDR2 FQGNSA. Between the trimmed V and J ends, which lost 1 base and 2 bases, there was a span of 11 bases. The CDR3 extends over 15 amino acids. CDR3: CASSLVWATQETQYF. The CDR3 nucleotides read TGTGCCAGCAGCTTAGTGTGGGCGACTCAAGAGACCCAGTACTTC.

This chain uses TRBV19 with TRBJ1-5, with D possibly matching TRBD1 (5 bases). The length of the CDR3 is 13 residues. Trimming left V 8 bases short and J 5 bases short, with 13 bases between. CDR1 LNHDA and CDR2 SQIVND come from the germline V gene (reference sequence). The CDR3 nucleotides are TGTGCCAGTTGCCGGGACCGCGATCAGCCCCAGCATTTT. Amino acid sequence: CASCRDRDQPQHF.

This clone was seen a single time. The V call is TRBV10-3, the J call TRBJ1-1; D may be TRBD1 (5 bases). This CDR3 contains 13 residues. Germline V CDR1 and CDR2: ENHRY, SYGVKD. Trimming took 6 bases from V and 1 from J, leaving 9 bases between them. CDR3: CAIRIGQNTEAFF. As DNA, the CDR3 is TGTGCCATCAGAATTGGACAGAACACTGAAGCTTTCTTT.

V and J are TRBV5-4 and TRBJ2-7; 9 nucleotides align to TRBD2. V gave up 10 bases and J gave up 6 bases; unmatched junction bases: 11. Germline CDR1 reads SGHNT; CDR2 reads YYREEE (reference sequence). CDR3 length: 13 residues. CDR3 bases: TGTGCCGGTAGCGGGGGACTTGAGGTCGAGCAGTACTTC. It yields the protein CAGSGGLEVEQYF.

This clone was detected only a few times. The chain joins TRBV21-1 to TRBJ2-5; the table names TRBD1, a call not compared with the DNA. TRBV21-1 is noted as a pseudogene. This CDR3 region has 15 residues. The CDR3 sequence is CASPREGSSQETQYF. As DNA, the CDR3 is TGTGCCAGCCCCAGGGAAGGCAGTTCCCAAGAGACCCAGTACTTC.

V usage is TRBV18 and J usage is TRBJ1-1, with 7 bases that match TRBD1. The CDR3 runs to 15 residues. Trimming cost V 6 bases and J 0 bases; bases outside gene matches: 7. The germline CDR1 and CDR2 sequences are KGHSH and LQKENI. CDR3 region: CASSPATGMNTEAFF. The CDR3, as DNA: TGTGCCAGCTCCCCAGCGACAGGGATGAACACTGAAGCTTTCTTT.

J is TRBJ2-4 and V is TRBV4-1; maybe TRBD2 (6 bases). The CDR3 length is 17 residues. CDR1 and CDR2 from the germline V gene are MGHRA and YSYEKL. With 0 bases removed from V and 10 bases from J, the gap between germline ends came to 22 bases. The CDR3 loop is CASSQDGAKDYEIIQYF. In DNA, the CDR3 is TGCGCCAGCAGCCAAGATGGGGCTAAGGACTACGAGATTATTCAGTACTTC.

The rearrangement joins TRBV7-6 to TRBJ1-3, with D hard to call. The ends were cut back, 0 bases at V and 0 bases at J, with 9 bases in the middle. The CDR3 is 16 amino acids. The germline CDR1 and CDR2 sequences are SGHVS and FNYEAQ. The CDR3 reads CASSLATSGSGNTIYF. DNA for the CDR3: TGTGCCAGCAGCTTAGCAACCTCCGGCTCTGGAAACACCATATATTTT.

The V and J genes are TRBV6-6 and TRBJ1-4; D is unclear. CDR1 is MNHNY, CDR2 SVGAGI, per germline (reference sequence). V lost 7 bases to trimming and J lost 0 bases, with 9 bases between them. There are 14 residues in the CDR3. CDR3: CASKPLSTNEKLFF. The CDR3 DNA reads TGTGCCAGCAAGCCTCTTTCAACTAATGAAAAACTGTTTTTT.

For the CDR3, the DNA is TGTGCCAGCAGCCAAGAGGGAGGTGTCGGTCAGCCCCAGCATTTT. Residues: CASSQEGGVGQPQHF. This chain uses TRBV3-1 (or the pseudogene TRBV3-2) with TRBJ1-5; D uncertain. The ends were cut back, 0 bases at V and 6 bases at J, with 12 bases in the middle. The germline CDR1 and CDR2 sequences are LGHDT and YNNKEL (reference sequence). The CDR3 runs to 15 residues.

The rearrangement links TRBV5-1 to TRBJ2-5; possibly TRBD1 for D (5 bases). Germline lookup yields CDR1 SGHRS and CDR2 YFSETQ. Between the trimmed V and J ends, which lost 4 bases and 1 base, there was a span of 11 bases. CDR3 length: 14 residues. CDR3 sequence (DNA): TGCGCCAGCAGCCCTGGGGCCAGCCAAGAGACCCAGTACTTC. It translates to CASSPGASQETQYF.

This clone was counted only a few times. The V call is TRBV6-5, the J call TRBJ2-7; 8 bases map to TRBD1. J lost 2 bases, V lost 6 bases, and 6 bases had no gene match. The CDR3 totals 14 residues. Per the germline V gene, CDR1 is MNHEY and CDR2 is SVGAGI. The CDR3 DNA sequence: TGTGCCAGCAGCACAGGGGGACACCCCTACGAGCAGTACTTC. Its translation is CASSTGGHPYEQYF.

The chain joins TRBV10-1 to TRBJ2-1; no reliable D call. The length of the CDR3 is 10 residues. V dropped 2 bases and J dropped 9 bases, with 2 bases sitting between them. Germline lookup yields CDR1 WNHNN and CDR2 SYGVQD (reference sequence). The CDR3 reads CASSESEQFF. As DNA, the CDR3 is TGCGCCAGCAGTGAGAGTGAGCAGTTCTTC.

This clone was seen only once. The CDR3 sequence is CASSSATGVGTEAFF. DNA of the CDR3: TGTGCCAGCAGCTCAGCGACAGGGGTGGGTACTGAAGCTTTCTTT. The J gene is TRBJ1-1, the V gene TRBV3-1 (or the pseudogene TRBV3-2), with 8 bases that match TRBD1. CDR1 and CDR2 (germline): LGHDT, YNNKEL (reference sequence). The CDR3 runs to 15 residues. The trim removed 5 bases at V and 5 bases at J, leaving 10 bases unmatched.

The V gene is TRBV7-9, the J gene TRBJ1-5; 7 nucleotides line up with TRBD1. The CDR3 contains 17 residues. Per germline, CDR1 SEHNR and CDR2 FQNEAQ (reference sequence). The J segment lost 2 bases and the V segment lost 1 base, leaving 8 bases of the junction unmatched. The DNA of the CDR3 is TGTGCCAGCAGCTTAGGGGGTACAGGGGTTGGCAATCAGCCCCAGCATTTT. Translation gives CASSLGGTGVGNQPQHF.

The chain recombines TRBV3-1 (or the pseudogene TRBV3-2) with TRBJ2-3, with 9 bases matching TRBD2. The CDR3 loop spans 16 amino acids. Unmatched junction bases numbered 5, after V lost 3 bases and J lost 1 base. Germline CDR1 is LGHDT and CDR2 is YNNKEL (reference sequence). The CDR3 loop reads CASSQMGGGGTDTQYF. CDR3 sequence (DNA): TGTGCCAGCAGCCAGATGGGCGGGGGGGGCACAGATACGCAGTATTTT.

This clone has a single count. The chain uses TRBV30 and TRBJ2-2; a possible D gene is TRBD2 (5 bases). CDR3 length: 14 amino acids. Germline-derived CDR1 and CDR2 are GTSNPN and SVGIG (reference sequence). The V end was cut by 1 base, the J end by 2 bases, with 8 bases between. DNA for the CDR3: TGTGCCTGGAGTGCTAGCCTTAACACCGGGGAGCTGTTTTTT. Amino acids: CAWSASLNTGELFF.

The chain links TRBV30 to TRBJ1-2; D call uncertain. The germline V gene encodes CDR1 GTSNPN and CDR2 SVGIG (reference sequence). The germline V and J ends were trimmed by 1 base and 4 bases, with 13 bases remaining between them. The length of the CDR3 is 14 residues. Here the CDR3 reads CAWSAPGGPYGYTF. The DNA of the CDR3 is TGTGCCTGGAGTGCCCCGGGCGGACCCTATGGCTACACCTTC.

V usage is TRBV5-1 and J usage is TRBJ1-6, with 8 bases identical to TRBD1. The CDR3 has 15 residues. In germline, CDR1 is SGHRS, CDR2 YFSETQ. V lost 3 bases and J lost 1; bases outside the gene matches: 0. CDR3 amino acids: CASSWDRSYNSPLHF. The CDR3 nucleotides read TGCGCCAGCAGCTGGGACAGGTCCTATAATTCACCCCTCCACTTT.